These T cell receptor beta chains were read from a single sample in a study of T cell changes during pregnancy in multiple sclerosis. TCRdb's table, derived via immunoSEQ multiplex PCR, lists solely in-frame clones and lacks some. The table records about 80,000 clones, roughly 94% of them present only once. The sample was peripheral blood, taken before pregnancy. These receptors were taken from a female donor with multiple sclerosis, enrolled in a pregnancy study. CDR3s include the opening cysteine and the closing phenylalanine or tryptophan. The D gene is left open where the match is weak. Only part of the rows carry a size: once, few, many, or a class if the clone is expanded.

cdr3_nt: TGTGCCAGCAGCAATGTCGGCAGGGGGCGATCACCCCTCCACTTT; cdr3_aa: CASSNVGRGRSPLHF; clone_size: .; d_call: .; v_call: TRBV21-1; j_call: TRBJ1-6
cdr3_nt: TGTGCCAGCAGTGAACCTCCTAGCGGGGAGACCCAGTACTTC; cdr3_aa: CASSEPPSGETQYF; clone_size: .; d_call: TRBD2; v_call: TRBV2; j_call: TRBJ2-5
cdr3_nt: TGTGCCAGCAGTTTCTCCACGGGTCTTAATGAAAAACTGTTTTTT; cdr3_aa: CASSFSTGLNEKLFF; clone_size: .; d_call: .; v_call: TRBV27; j_call: TRBJ1-4
cdr3_nt: TGTGCCAGCAGACAGGTTTCGAACACTGAAGCTTTCTTT; cdr3_aa: CASRQVSNTEAFF; clone_size: few; d_call: .; v_call: TRBV19; j_call: TRBJ1-1
cdr3_nt: TGTGCCAGCAGCTTAATTGTCGGCGGCGGATACTATGGCTACACCTTC; cdr3_aa: CASSLIVGGGYYGYTF; clone_size: .; d_call: .; v_call: TRBV11-2; j_call: TRBJ1-2
cdr3_nt: TGTGCCAGCAGCTGGACTAGCGGGGGGCCCGCAGATACGCAGTATTTT; cdr3_aa: CASSWTSGGPADTQYF; clone_size: .; d_call: TRBD2; v_call: TRBV13; j_call: TRBJ2-3
cdr3_nt: TGTGCCACCAGCAGCAGACCGGGACCTCTGGGACTCCTCCACTTT; cdr3_aa: CATSSRPGPLGLLHF; clone_size: .; d_call: .; v_call: TRBV15; j_call: TRBJ1-6
cdr3_nt: TGTGCCAGCAGCCCACATCCGCAACCCACAGATACGCAGTATTTT; cdr3_aa: CASSPHPQPTDTQYF; clone_size: .; d_call: .; v_call: TRBV7-3; j_call: TRBJ2-3
cdr3_nt: TGCGCCAGCAGGCCGGCGGGGGGCTCCCTCGATGGCACAGATACGCAGTATTTT; cdr3_aa: CASRPAGGSLDGTDTQYF; clone_size: .; d_call: TRBD2; v_call: TRBV5-1; j_call: TRBJ2-3
cdr3_nt: TGTGCCAGCAAGCAGGGGCCCGTGAACACTGAAGCTTTCTTT; cdr3_aa: CASKQGPVNTEAFF; clone_size: .; d_call: .; v_call: TRBV6-1; j_call: TRBJ1-1
cdr3_nt: TGCGCCAGCAGCCCCCAACGGGGAGTCTATGGCTACACCTTC; cdr3_aa: CASSPQRGVYGYTF; clone_size: .; d_call: .; v_call: TRBV4-1; j_call: TRBJ1-2
cdr3_nt: TGTGCCAGCAGCTCCATGAACACTGAAGCTTTCTTT; cdr3_aa: CASSSMNTEAFF; clone_size: .; d_call: .; v_call: TRBV11-2; j_call: TRBJ1-1
cdr3_nt: TGTGCCGCCCAACGGACAGGGGGTAATTCACCCCTCCACTTT; cdr3_aa: CAAQRTGGNSPLHF; clone_size: once; d_call: TRBD1; v_call: TRBV10-3; j_call: TRBJ1-6